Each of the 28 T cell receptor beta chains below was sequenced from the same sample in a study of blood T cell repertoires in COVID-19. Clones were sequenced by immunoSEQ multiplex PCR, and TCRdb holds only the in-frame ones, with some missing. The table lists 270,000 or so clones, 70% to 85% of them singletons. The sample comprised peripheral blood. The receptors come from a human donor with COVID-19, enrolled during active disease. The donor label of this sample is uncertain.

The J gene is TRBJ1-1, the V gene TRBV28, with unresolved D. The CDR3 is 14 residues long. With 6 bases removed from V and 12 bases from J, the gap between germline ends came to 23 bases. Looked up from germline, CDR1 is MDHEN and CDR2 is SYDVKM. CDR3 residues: CASSSPTRRGRTFF. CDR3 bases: TGTGCCAGCAGCTCCCCCACCAGGCGGGGTAGGACTTTCTTT.

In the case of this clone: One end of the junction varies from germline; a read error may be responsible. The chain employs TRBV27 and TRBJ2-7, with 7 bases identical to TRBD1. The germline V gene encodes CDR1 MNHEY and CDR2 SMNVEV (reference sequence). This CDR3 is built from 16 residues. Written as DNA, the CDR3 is TGTGCCAGCAGGGCATCCTCGGGACAGCCCGCCAAGTCTATGTTCTTC. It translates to CASRASSGQPAKSMFF.

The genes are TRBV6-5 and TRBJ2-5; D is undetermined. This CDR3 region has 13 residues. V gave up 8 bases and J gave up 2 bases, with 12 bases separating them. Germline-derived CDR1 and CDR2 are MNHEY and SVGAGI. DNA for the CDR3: TGTGCCAGCCGTAGCACCGCGCAAGAGACCCAGTACTTC. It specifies CASRSTAQETQYF.

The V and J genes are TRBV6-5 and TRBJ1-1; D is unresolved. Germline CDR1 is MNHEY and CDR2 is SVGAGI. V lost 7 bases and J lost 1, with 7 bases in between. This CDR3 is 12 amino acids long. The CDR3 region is CASTYTNTEAFF. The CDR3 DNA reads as TGTGCCAGCACGTACACGAACACTGAAGCTTTCTTT.

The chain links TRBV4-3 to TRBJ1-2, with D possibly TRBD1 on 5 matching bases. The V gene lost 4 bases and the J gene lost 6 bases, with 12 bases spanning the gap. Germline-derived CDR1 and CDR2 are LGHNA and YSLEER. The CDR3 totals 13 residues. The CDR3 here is CASSLRVPDGYTF. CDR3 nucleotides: TGCGCCAGCAGCCTCAGGGTTCCGGATGGCTACACCTTC.

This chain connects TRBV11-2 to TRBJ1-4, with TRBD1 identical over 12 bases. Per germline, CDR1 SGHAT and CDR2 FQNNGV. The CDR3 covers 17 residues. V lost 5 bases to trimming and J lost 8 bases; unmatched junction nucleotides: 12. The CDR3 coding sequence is TGTGCCAGCAGCCCTGGGACAGGGGGCATTACCGTAGAAAAACTGTTTTTT. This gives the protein CASSPGTGGITVEKLFF.

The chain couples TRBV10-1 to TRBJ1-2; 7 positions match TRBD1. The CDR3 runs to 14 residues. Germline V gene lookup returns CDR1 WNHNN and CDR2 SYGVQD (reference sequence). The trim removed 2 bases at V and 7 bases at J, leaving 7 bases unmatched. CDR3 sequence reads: CASSEKAGGIGYTF. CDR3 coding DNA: TGCGCCAGCAGTGAGAAGGCAGGGGGGATTGGCTACACCTTC.

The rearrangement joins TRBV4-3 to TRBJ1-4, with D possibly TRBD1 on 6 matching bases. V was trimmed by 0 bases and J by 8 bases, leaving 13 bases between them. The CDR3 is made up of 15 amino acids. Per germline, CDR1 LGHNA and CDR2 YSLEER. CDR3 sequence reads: CASSQDVGGREKLFF. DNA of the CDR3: TGCGCCAGCAGCCAAGATGTGGGGGGGCGGGAAAAACTGTTTTTT.

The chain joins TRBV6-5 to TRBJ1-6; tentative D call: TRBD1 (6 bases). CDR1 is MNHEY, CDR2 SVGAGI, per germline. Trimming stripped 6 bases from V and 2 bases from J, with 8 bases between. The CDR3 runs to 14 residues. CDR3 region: CASRRTAYNSPLHF. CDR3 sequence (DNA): TGTGCCAGCAGACGGACAGCCTATAATTCACCCCTCCACTTT.

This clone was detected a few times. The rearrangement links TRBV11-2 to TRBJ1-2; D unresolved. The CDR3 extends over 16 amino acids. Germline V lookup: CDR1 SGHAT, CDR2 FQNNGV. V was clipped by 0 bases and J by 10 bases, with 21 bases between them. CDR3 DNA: TGTGCCAGCAGCTTAGATCCCTCCACCATCTGGCATCACTACACCTTC. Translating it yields CASSLDPSTIWHHYTF.

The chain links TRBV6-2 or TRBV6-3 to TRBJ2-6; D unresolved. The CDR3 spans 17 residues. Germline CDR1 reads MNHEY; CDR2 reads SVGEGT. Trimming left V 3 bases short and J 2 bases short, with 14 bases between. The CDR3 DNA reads TGTGCCAGCAGTTATCTACCCGGTAAACCTGGGGCCAACGTCCTGACTTTC. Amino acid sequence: CASSYLPGKPGANVLTF.

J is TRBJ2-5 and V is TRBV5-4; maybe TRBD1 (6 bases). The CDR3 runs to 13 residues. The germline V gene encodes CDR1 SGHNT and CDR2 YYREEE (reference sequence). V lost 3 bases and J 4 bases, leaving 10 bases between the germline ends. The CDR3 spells CASSSGQTETQYF. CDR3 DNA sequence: TGTGCCAGCAGCTCAGGACAGACAGAGACCCAGTACTTC.

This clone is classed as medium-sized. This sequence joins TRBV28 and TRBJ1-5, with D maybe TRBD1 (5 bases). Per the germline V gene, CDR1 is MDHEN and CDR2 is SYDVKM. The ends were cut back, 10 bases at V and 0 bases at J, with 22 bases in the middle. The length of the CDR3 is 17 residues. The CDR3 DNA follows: TGTGCCACCTTGCTTTACGGCAGGGCGACTAGCAATCAGCCCCAGCATTTT. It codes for CATLLYGRATSNQPQHF.

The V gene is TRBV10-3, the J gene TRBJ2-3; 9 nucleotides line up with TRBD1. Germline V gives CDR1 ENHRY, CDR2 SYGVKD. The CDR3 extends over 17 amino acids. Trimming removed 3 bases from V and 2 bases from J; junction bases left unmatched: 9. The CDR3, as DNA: TGTGCCATCAGTGAAAGGGGACAGGGAGGGGTCACAGATACGCAGTATTTT. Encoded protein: CAISERGQGGVTDTQYF.

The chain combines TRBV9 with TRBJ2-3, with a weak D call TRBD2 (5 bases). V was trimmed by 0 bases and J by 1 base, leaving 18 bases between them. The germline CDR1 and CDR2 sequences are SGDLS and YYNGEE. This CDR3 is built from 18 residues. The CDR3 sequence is CASSVVEFEGWGTDTQYF. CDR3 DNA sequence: TGTGCCAGCAGCGTAGTAGAGTTCGAGGGATGGGGCACAGATACGCAGTATTTT.

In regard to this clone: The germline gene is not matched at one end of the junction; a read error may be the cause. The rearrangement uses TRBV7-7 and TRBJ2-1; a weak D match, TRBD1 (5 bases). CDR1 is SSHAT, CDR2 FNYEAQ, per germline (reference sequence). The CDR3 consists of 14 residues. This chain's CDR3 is CASSLGAGSDEQFF. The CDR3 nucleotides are TGTGCTAGCAGCTTAGGGGCAGGGTCCGATGAGCAGTTCTTC.

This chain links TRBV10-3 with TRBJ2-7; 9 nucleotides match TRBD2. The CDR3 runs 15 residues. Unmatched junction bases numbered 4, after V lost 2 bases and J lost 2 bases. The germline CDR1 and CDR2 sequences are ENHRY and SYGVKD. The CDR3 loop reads CAISEGLASTYEQYF. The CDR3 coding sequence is TGTGCCATCAGTGAGGGACTAGCGAGTACCTACGAGCAGTACTTC.

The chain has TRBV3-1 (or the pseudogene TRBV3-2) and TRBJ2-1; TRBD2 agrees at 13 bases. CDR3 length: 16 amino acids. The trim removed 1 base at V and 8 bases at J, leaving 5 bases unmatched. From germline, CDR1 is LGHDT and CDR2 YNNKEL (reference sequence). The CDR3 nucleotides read TGTGCCAGCAGCCAAGGGACTAGCGGGAGTTTCCATGAGCAGTTCTTC. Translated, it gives CASSQGTSGSFHEQFF.

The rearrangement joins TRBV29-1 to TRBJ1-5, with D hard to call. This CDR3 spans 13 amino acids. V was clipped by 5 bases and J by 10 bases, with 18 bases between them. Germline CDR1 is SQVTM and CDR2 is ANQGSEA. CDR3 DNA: TGCAGCGTTTCCCTGGAGAGAAATCGACCCCAGCATTTT. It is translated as CSVSLERNRPQHF.

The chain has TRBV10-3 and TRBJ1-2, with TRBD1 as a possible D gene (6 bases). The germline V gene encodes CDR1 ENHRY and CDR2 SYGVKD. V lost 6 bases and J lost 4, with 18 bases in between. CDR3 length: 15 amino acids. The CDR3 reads CAISTSAGVFYGYTF. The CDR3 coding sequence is TGTGCCATCAGCACCTCGGCAGGGGTATTCTATGGCTACACCTTC.

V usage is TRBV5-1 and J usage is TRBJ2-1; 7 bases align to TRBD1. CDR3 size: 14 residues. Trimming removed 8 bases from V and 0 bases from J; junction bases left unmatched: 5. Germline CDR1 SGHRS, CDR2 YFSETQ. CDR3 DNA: TGCGCCAGAACAGGGGTCCTCTCCTACAATGAGCAGTTCTTC. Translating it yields CARTGVLSYNEQFF.

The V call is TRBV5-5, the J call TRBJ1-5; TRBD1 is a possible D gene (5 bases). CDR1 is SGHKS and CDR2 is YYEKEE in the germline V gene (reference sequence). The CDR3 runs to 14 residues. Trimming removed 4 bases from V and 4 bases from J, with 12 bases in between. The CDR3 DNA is TGTGCCAGCAGCGCGTCTACAGGAAATCAGCCCCAGCATTTT. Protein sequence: CASSASTGNQPQHF.

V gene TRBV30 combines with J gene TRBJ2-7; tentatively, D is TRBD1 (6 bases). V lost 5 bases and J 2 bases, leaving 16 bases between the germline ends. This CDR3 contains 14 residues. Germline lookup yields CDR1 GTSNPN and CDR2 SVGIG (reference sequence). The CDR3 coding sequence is TGTGCCTGGTCGGACAGACCGACCCCCTACGAGCAGTACTTC. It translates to CAWSDRPTPYEQYF.

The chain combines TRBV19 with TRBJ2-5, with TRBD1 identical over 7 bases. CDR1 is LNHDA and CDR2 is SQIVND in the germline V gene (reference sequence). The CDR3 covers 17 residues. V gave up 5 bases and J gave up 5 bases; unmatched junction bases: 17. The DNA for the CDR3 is TGTGCCAGTAGTTCCCCCGGGACAGTCGGGGCCGGGGAGACCCAGTACTTC. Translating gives CASSSPGTVGAGETQYF.

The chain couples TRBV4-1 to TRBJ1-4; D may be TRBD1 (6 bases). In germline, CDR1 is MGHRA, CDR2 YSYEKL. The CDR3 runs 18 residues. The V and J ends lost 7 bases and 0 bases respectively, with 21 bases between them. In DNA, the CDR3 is TGCGCCAGCACCCGAGGTTATGGCAGGGGAGCAACTAATGAAAAACTGTTTTTT. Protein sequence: CASTRGYGRGATNEKLFF.

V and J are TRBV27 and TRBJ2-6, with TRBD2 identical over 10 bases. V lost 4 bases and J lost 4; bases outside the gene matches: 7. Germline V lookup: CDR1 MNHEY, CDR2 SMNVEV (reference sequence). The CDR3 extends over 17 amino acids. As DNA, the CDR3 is TGTGCCAGCAGTTCGCGAGCGGGAGGGAGAGGGGCCAACGTCCTGACTTTC. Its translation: CASSSRAGGRGANVLTF.

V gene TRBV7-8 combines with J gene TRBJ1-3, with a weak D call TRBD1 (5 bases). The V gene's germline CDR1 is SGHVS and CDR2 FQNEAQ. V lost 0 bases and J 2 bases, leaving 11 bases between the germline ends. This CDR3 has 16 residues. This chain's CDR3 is CASSLAEGRAGNTIYF. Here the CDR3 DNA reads TGTGCCAGCAGCTTAGCGGAGGGACGGGCTGGAAACACCATATATTTT.

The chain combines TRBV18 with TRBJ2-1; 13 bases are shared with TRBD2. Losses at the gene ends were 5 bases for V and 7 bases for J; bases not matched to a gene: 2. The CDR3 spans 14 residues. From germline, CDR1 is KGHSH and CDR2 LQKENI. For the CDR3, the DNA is TGTGCCAGCTCAGGGACTAGCGGGAAGAATGAGCAGTTCTTC. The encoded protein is CASSGTSGKNEQFF.